Listed below are T cell receptor beta chains from one sample, sequenced in a study of tumor-infiltrating lymphocytes in primary liver carcinoma. TCRdb used MiXCR to reprocess the multiplex PCR reads, holding one entry per CDR3 protein. Among approximately 64,000 distinct CDR3 sequences, 71% were seen once, and the ten largest hold around 44%. Sequences were obtained from liver tumor tissue from sampling region 4. These receptors all come from a man aged 35-49 years with primary liver carcinoma and hepatitis B virus infection. CDR3s include the opening cysteine and the closing phenylalanine or tryptophan. A D gene is named only where the DNA matches it firmly. Size is omitted from some rows. Given values are once, few, many or a class for expanded clones.

CDR3nt: TGTGCCAGCAGCCCGGACGGGGGTAGCAATCAGCTCCAGCATTTC
CDR3aa: CASSPDGGSNQLQHF
j_gene: TRBJ1-5
abundance: NA
v_gene: TRBV11-2
d_gene: NA

CDR3nt: TGTGCCAGTAGAAACTACGGCCAGCCCCACCATTTT
CDR3aa: CASRNYGQPHHF
j_gene: TRBJ1-5
abundance: NA
v_gene: TRBV28
d_gene: NA

CDR3nt: TGCGCCAGCAGCCAAGATCGAACAGGTGCCACCCTCGAGCAGTACTTC
CDR3aa: CASSQDRTGATLEQYF
j_gene: TRBJ2-7
abundance: many
v_gene: TRBV4-1
d_gene: NA

CDR3nt: TGTGCCAGCAGCGAAGCGGACCGACTAGATACGCAGTATTTT
CDR3aa: CASSEADRLDTQYF
j_gene: TRBJ2-3
abundance: many
v_gene: TRBV5-6
d_gene: NA

CDR3nt: TGTGCCAACAGCTTAGACGGGTTCGCTGATGAAAGACTGTTTTTT
CDR3aa: CANSLDGFADERLFF
j_gene: TRBJ1-4
abundance: NA
v_gene: TRBV11-2
d_gene: NA

CDR3nt: TGTGCCAGCAGCTTTTCAGCTAGCAATCAGCCCCAGCGTTTT
CDR3aa: CASSFSASNQPQRF
j_gene: TRBJ1-5
abundance: few
v_gene: TRBV7-9
d_gene: NA

CDR3nt: TGTGCCAGTAGTACAAGGATTAGTGGTGAAGAGCAGTTCTTC
CDR3aa: CASSTRISGEEQFF
j_gene: TRBJ2-1
abundance: NA
v_gene: TRBV6-2/TRBV6-3
d_gene: NA

CDR3nt: TGTGTCAGCAGCCAGCACCGATTTAGTCAGGTGAACACCGGGGAGCTGTTTTTT
CDR3aa: CVSSQHRFSQVNTGELFF
j_gene: TRBJ2-2
abundance: NA
v_gene: TRBV4-2
d_gene: NA

CDR3nt: TGTGCCACCAGTGACAACCGTGGTGTGGATACCCGGTATTTT
CDR3aa: CATSDNRGVDTRYF
j_gene: TRBJ2-3
abundance: NA
v_gene: TRBV24-1
d_gene: NA

CDR3nt: TGTGCCACCAGTGACTCCCGGGGCGGTCTCAAGGGTCAGTACTTC
CDR3aa: CATSDSRGGLKGQYF
j_gene: TRBJ2-5
abundance: many
v_gene: TRBV24-1
d_gene: NA

CDR3nt: TGCGCCAGCAGCCAAGATGCACGGGAGCCAAATGAACAGTTCTTC
CDR3aa: CASSQDAREPNEQFF
j_gene: TRBJ2-1
abundance: NA
v_gene: TRBV4-1
d_gene: NA

CDR3nt: TGTGTCAGCAGTGCCGGGACAGGGGTGGACACCGGGGAGCTGTTTTTT
CDR3aa: CVSSAGTGVDTGELFF
j_gene: TRBJ2-2
abundance: NA
v_gene: TRBV6-5
d_gene: TRBD1

CDR3nt: TGCAGCGTTGCACAAGGCGCGCCGGATCAGCCCCAGCATTTT
CDR3aa: CSVAQGAPDQPQHF
j_gene: TRBJ1-5
abundance: NA
v_gene: TRBV29-1
d_gene: NA

CDR3nt: TGTGCCAGCAGTTTAGCATCGCCCGGGCTCGACACTGAAGCTTTCTTT
CDR3aa: CASSLASPGLDTEAFF
j_gene: TRBJ1-1
abundance: NA
v_gene: TRBV12-3/TRBV12-4
d_gene: NA

CDR3nt: TGTGCCAGCAACGGGGGACTAGCGGGAGGGACAGATACGCAGTATTTT
CDR3aa: CASNGGLAGGTDTQYF
j_gene: TRBJ2-3
abundance: NA
v_gene: TRBV4-2
d_gene: TRBD2

CDR3nt: TGTGCCAGCAGCCCCCGAGAGGGGGGCACAGATACGCAGTATTTT
CDR3aa: CASSPREGGTDTQYF
j_gene: TRBJ2-3
abundance: many
v_gene: TRBV5-4
d_gene: NA

CDR3nt: TGTGCCAGCTCACCACCGAAGACAGATCAGCCCCAGCATTTT
CDR3aa: CASSPPKTDQPQHF
j_gene: TRBJ1-5
abundance: NA
v_gene: TRBV18
d_gene: NA

CDR3nt: TGCGCCAGCAGTGAGTTCGGACATAGAAGGAACGTGCAGTACTTC
CDR3aa: CASSEFGHRRNVQYF
j_gene: TRBJ2-7
abundance: NA
v_gene: TRBV10-1
d_gene: NA

CDR3nt: TGTGCCAGCAGCCAAGGGGCAGGGAGAACCTACGAGAAGTGCTTC
CDR3aa: CASSQGAGRTYEKCF
j_gene: TRBJ2-7
abundance: NA
v_gene: TRBV11-2
d_gene: NA

CDR3nt: TGTGCCAGCAGCTTAAGTGAGCGGGTCCAGCAGTACTTC
CDR3aa: CASSLSERVQQYF
j_gene: TRBJ2-7
abundance: many
v_gene: TRBV11-2
d_gene: NA

CDR3nt: TGCGCCAGCAGCGTCGGGTCAGGGAGCAATCAGCCCCAGCATTTT
CDR3aa: CASSVGSGSNQPQHF
j_gene: TRBJ1-5
abundance: few
v_gene: TRBV5-1
d_gene: NA

CDR3nt: TGTGCCGGCAGAACAGGGGATCTGCCCCAGCATTTT
CDR3aa: CAGRTGDLPQHF
j_gene: TRBJ1-5
abundance: NA
v_gene: TRBV6-6
d_gene: TRBD1

CDR3nt: TGCGGTGTTGAGATAACAGGGGCCGGGGAGCTGTTTTTT
CDR3aa: CGVEITGAGELFF
j_gene: TRBJ2-2
abundance: many
v_gene: TRBV29-1
d_gene: TRBD1

CDR3nt: TGCGTCAGCAGCCAACTTGCCCTCCCCGGGGAGCTGTTTTTT
CDR3aa: CVSSQLALPGELFF
j_gene: TRBJ2-2
abundance: NA
v_gene: TRBV4-1
d_gene: NA

CDR3nt: TGCAGCGGGTGGGGGGGACAGGGCTACAATGAGTACTTCTTC
CDR3aa: CSGWGGQGYNEYFF
j_gene: TRBJ2-1
abundance: NA
v_gene: TRBV29-1
d_gene: TRBD1

CDR3nt: TGTGCCAACAGCCAAGATCGTCAAGGGAACTATGGCTACACCTTC
CDR3aa: CANSQDRQGNYGYTF
j_gene: TRBJ1-2
abundance: NA
v_gene: TRBV4-2
d_gene: NA

CDR3nt: TGCGCCAACAGCCAAGACAGGGAGAACTATGGCTACATCTTC
CDR3aa: CANSQDRENYGYIF
j_gene: TRBJ1-2
abundance: NA
v_gene: TRBV4-1
d_gene: TRBD1

CDR3nt: TGCAGCGTTTCGACCGTACAGGGGGCGCTTAGCATTGAAGCTTTCTTT
CDR3aa: CSVSTVQGALSIEAFF
j_gene: TRBJ1-1
abundance: NA
v_gene: TRBV29-1
d_gene: TRBD1

CDR3nt: TGTGCCAGCAGCTTAGAGCTCCTAGCGGGAATTAATGAGCAGCTCTTT
CDR3aa: CASSLELLAGINEQLF
j_gene: TRBJ2-1
abundance: NA
v_gene: TRBV11-2
d_gene: TRBD2

CDR3nt: TGTGCCGGAGGGGCACAGGAGCACGCAGGTACGCAGTATTTT
CDR3aa: CAGGAQEHAGTQYF
j_gene: TRBJ2-3
abundance: NA
v_gene: TRBV11-2
d_gene: NA

CDR3nt: TGTGCCAGCAGCGTAACTAGAGGAGCTAGGTCCGAGCAGTATTTC
CDR3aa: CASSVTRGARSEQYF
j_gene: TRBJ2-7
abundance: NA
v_gene: TRBV7-8
d_gene: NA

CDR3nt: TGCAGCATCCACCTCCAATCGGAGACTCAGTACTTC
CDR3aa: CSIHLQSETQYF
j_gene: TRBJ2-5
abundance: few
v_gene: TRBV29-1
d_gene: NA

CDR3nt: TGTGCCAGCAGTCGGCGACTACTAGCGGCCAATGTGCAGTTCTTC
CDR3aa: CASSRRLLAANVQFF
j_gene: TRBJ2-1
abundance: NA
v_gene: TRBV6-2/TRBV6-3
d_gene: TRBD2

CDR3nt: TGCGCCAGCAGCCAAGAGATACCGGGCCCGTGGCAAAACTATGGCTACACCTTC
CDR3aa: CASSQEIPGPWQNYGYTF
j_gene: TRBJ1-2
abundance: NA
v_gene: TRBV4-1
d_gene: NA

CDR3nt: TGTGCCAGCAGCTTAGGATGTGAGAAAAATGAGCAGTTCTTC
CDR3aa: CASSLGCEKNEQFF
j_gene: TRBJ2-1
abundance: NA
v_gene: TRBV11-3
d_gene: NA

CDR3nt: TGTGCCAGCAGTGAAGGGGGAATAGTTAGCAATCGGCCCCAGCATTTT
CDR3aa: CASSEGGIVSNRPQHF
j_gene: TRBJ1-5
abundance: once
v_gene: TRBV6-1
d_gene: NA

CDR3nt: TGTGCTAGCAGCTCTCTCAGGGTGATAACTTCCGACGAGCAGTACTTC
CDR3aa: CASSSLRVITSDEQYF
j_gene: TRBJ2-7
abundance: NA
v_gene: TRBV11-2
d_gene: NA

CDR3nt: TGTAACATCGAGCGTAGGGACACCTGGGAGCTGTTTTTT
CDR3aa: CNIERRDTWELFF
j_gene: TRBJ2-2
abundance: NA
v_gene: TRBV10-3
d_gene: NA

CDR3nt: TGTGCCATCAGTCCCAGTTGGACTAGCCTAGCGGCCTTTGGAGAGACCCAGTACTTC
CDR3aa: CAISPSWTSLAAFGETQYF
j_gene: TRBJ2-5
abundance: NA
v_gene: TRBV4-2
d_gene: TRBD2

CDR3nt: TGCAGCGTTGGAGCACCAACAGGAACTCAAGTGGCTAGCTATGGCTACACCTTC
CDR3aa: CSVGAPTGTQVASYGYTF
j_gene: TRBJ1-2
abundance: NA
v_gene: TRBV29-1
d_gene: NA

CDR3nt: TGTGCCAGCAGCCCCCTGCGGGTGGGATTGGGTGAGCAGGTCTTC
CDR3aa: CASSPLRVGLGEQVF
j_gene: TRBJ2-1
abundance: NA
v_gene: TRBV11-2
d_gene: NA

CDR3nt: TGTCCCAGCAGTGCCCAACTAGCGGGAGTTAATGAGCAGTTCTTC
CDR3aa: CPSSAQLAGVNEQFF
j_gene: TRBJ2-1
abundance: few
v_gene: TRBV6-1
d_gene: TRBD2

CDR3nt: TGCGCCAGCAGCCGAGGGCCAGGGGGCTCCTACGAGCAGTACTTC
CDR3aa: CASSRGPGGSYEQYF
j_gene: TRBJ2-7
abundance: few
v_gene: TRBV5-1
d_gene: TRBD1

CDR3nt: TGTGCCAGCAGTCCAGCCGGGACTAGCGGGATCGAGGAGCAGTTCTTC
CDR3aa: CASSPAGTSGIEEQFF
j_gene: TRBJ2-1
abundance: many
v_gene: TRBV12-3/TRBV12-4
d_gene: TRBD2

CDR3nt: TGTACCAGCAGTTACCTATTGCAGGAGGCCACCTACGAGCAGTACTTC
CDR3aa: CTSSYLLQEATYEQYF
j_gene: TRBJ2-7
abundance: NA
v_gene: TRBV5-6
d_gene: NA

CDR3nt: TGCGCCAGCAGCATACTAGAGGTTAATACGAAGTATTTT
CDR3aa: CASSILEVNTKYF
j_gene: TRBJ2-3
abundance: once
v_gene: TRBV5-1
d_gene: NA

CDR3nt: TGTGTCAGCAGTTTCCCGCAGAGGCGAACCCAGCATTTT
CDR3aa: CVSSFPQRRTQHF
j_gene: TRBJ1-5
abundance: NA
v_gene: TRBV6-2/TRBV6-3
d_gene: NA

CDR3nt: TGTGCCAGCAGCCATGATCCTGTGGGAACGGCCGGGGAGCTGTTTTTT
CDR3aa: CASSHDPVGTAGELFF
j_gene: TRBJ2-2
abundance: NA
v_gene: TRBV14
d_gene: NA

CDR3nt: TGCGCCAGCAGCCCGGGCACAGATACGCAGTATTTT
CDR3aa: CASSPGTDTQYF
j_gene: TRBJ2-3
abundance: few
v_gene: TRBV4-3
d_gene: NA

CDR3nt: TGTGCCAGCTCACCGGAAGACTATGGCTACACCTTC
CDR3aa: CASSPEDYGYTF
j_gene: TRBJ1-2
abundance: NA
v_gene: TRBV18
d_gene: NA

CDR3nt: TGTGCCAGCAGTCCTACCCCCGTCTCGATGACCCCAGAGACCCAGTACTTC
CDR3aa: CASSPTPVSMTPETQYF
j_gene: TRBJ2-5
abundance: NA
v_gene: TRBV6-6
d_gene: NA

CDR3nt: TGTGCCAGCAGCGCCGGGACGGATCTCTTTTCTGGAAACACCATATATTTT
CDR3aa: CASSAGTDLFSGNTIYF
j_gene: TRBJ1-3
abundance: NA
v_gene: TRBV5-5
d_gene: NA

CDR3nt: TGCAGCGTTGAGAGACAGGAACTGGGCGGGGAGCTGTTTTTT
CDR3aa: CSVERQELGGELFF
j_gene: TRBJ2-2
abundance: NA
v_gene: TRBV29-1
d_gene: NA

CDR3nt: TGTGCCAGCAGCCAAGTCATTCAAGAGACCCAGTACTTC
CDR3aa: CASSQVIQETQYF
j_gene: TRBJ2-5
abundance: few
v_gene: TRBV4-2
d_gene: NA